The clone carrying this TCR beta chain was recorded a few times. This CDR3 has 14 residues. The V and J ends lost 7 bases and 5 bases, in that order; junction bases with no gene match: 6. Germline V gives CDR1 MRHNA, CDR2 SNTAGT. This specimen belongs to a study of early T cells in non-severe SARS-CoV-2 infection. TCRdb re-called the 5' RACE reads through MiXCR, storing one row per CDR3 protein. This table holds 100,000 to 150,000 distinct CDR3 sequences, 14% to 15% found once. This receptor was obtained from an adult who was a healthcare worker with PCR-confirmed SARS-CoV-2 infection or an uninfected control (not recorded which). The specimen sequenced was whole blood. The rearrangement links TRBV6-4 to TRBJ2-3, with 10 bases matching TRBD2. CDR3 loop: CASTSGGAEDTQYF. CDR3 nucleotide sequence: TGTGCCAGCACCAGCGGGGGGGCAGAAGATACGCAGTATTTT.